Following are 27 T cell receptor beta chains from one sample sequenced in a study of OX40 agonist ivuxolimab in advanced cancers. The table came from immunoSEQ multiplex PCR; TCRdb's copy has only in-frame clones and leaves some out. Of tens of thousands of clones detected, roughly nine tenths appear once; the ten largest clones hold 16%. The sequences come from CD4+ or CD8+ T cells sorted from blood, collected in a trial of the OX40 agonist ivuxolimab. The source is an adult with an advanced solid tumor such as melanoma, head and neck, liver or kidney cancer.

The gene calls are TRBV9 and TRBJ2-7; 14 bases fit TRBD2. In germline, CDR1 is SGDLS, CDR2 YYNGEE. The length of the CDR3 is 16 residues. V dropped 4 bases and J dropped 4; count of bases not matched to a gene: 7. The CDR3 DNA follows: TGTGCCAGCAGCCTCGGGACTAGCGGGGGAAAATACGAGCAGTACTTC. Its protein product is CASSLGTSGGKYEQYF.

The CDR3 coding sequence is TGTGCCAGCACCGGGCGGGGGTGGACTGGGGCCAACGTCCTGACTTTC. Its translation is CASTGRGWTGANVLTF. The V call is TRBV7-9, the J call TRBJ2-6; 7 positions agree with TRBD2. After removal of 7 bases from V and 2 bases from J, the junction contained 8 bases not matched to a gene. The CDR3 has 16 amino acids. CDR1 and CDR2 (germline): SEHNR, FQNEAQ (reference sequence).

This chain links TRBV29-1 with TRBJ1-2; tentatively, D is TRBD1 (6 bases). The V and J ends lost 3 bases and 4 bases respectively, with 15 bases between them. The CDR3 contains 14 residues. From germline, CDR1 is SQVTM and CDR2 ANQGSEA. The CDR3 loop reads CSVESPGQFYGYTF. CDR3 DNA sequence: TGCAGCGTTGAGTCCCCGGGACAATTCTATGGCTACACCTTC.

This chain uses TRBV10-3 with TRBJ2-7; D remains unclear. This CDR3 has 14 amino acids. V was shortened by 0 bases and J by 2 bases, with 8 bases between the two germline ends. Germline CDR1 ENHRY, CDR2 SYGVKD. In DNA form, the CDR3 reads TGTGCCATCAGTGAGTCGAACAGACCCTACGAGCAGTACTTC. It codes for CAISESNRPYEQYF.

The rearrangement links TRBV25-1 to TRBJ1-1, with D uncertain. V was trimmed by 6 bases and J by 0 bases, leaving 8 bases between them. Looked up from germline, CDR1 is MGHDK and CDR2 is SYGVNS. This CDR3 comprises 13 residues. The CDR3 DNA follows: TGTGCCAGCAGCGAGAGAATGAACACTGAAGCTTTCTTT. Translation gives CASSERMNTEAFF.

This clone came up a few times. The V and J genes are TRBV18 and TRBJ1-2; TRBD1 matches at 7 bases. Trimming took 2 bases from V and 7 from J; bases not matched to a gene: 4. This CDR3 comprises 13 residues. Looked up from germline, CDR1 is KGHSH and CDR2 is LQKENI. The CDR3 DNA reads TGTGCCAGCTCACCAAGGGACAGCTCTGGCTACACCTTC. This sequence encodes CASSPRDSSGYTF.

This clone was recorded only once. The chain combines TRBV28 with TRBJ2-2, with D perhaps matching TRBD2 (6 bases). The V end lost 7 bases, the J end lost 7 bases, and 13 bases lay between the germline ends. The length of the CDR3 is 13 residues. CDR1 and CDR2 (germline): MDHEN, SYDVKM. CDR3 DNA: TGTGCCAGCAACCTGGGGGGTAGCGGGGAGCTGTTTTTT. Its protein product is CASNLGGSGELFF.

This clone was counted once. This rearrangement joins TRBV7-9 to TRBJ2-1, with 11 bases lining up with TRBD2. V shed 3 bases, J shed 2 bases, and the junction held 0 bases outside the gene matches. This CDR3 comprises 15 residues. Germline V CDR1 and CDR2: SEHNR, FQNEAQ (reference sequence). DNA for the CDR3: TGTGCCAGCAGCTTTAGCGGGAGGGCCTACAATGAGCAGTTCTTC. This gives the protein CASSFSGRAYNEQFF.

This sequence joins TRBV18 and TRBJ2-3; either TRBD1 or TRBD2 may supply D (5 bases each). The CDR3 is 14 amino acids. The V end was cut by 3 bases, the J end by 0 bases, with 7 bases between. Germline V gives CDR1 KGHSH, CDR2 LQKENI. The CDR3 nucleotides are TGTGCCAGCTCACCGGGACGTAGCACAGATACGCAGTATTTT. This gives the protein CASSPGRSTDTQYF.

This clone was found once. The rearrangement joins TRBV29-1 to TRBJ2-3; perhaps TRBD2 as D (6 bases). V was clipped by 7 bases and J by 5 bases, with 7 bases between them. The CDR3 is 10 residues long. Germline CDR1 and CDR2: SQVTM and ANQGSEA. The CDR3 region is CSAGRDTQYF. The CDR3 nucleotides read TGCAGCGCCGGGAGAGATACGCAGTATTTT.

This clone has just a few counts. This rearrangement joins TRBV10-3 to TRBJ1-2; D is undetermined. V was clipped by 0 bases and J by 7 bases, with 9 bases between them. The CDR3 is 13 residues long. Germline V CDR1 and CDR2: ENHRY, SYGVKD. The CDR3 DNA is TGTGCCATCAGTGAGTCGGAACAGCTTGGCTACACCTTC. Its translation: CAISESEQLGYTF.

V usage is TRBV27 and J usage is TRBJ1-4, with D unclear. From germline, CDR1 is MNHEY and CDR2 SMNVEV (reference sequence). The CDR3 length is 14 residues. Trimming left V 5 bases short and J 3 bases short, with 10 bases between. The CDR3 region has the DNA TGTGCCAGCAGTGGAGCCCTGTCTAATGAAAAACTGTTTTTT. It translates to CASSGALSNEKLFF.

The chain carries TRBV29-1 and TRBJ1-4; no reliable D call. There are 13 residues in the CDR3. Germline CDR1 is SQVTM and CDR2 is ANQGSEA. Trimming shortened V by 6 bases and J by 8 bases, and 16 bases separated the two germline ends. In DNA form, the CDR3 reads TGCAGCGTGAGCAAGGGATTCGGGGAAAAACTGTTTTTT. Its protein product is CSVSKGFGEKLFF. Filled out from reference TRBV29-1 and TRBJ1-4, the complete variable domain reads SAVISQKPSRDICQRGTSLTIQCQVDSQVTMMFWYRQQPGQSLTLIATANQGSEATYESGFVIDKFPISRPNLTFSTLTVSNMSPEDSSIYLCSVSKGFGEKLFFGSGTQLSVL.

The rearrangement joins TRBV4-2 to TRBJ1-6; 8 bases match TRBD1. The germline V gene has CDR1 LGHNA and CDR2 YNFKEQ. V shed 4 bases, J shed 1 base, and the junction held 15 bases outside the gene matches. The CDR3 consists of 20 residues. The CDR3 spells CASSRTDRVTGRSYNSPLHF. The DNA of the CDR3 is TGTGCCAGCAGCCGGACGGACAGGGTTACGGGTCGGTCCTATAATTCACCCCTCCACTTT.

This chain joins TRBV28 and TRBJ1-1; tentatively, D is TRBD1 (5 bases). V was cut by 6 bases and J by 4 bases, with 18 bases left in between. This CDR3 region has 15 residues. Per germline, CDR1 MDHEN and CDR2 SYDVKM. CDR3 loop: CASRYGTRRGTEAFF. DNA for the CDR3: TGTGCCAGCAGATACGGGACTCGACGGGGCACTGAAGCTTTCTTT.

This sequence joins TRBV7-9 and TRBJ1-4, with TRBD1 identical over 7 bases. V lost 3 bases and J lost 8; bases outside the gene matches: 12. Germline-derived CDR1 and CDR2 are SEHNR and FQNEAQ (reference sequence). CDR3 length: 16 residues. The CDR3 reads CASSFSRQGHREKLFF. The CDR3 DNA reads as TGTGCCAGCAGCTTCTCCCGACAGGGTCATAGGGAAAAACTGTTTTTT. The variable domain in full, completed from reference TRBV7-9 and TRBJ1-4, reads DTGVSQNPRHKITKRGQNVTFRCDPISEHNRLYWYRQTLGQGPEFLTYFQNEAQLEKSRLLSDRFSAERPKGSFSTLEIQRTEQGDSAMYLCASSFSRQGHREKLFFGSGTQLSVL.

The CDR3 DNA reads as TGTGCCAGCAGTTTAGAACAGGGGGCCAAAAACATTCAGTACTTC. Encoded protein: CASSLEQGAKNIQYF. The chain couples TRBV28 to TRBJ2-4, with 7 positions matching TRBD1. The CDR3 spans 15 residues. V lost 2 bases, J lost 1 base, and 2 bases stayed unmatched. In germline, CDR1 is MDHEN, CDR2 SYDVKM.

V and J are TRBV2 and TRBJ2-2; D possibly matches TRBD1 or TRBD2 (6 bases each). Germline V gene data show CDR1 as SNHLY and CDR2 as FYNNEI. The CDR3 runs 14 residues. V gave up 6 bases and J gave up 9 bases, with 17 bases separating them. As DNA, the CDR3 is TGTGCCAGCAGCGCTGGGACCGGGGGCCGGGAGCTGTTTTTT. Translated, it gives CASSAGTGGRELFF.

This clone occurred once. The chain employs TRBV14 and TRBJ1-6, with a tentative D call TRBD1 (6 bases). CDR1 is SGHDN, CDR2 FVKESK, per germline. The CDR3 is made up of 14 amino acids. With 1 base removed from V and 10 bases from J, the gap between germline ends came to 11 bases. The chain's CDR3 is CASSQVRGHSPLHF. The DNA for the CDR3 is TGTGCCAGCAGCCAAGTGCGGGGGCACTCACCCCTCCACTTT.

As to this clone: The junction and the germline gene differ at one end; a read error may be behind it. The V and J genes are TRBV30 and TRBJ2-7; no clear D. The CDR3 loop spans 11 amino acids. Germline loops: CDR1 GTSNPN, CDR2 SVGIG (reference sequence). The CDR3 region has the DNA TGTGCCTGGAGTACGGGCTACGAGCGGTACTTC. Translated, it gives CAWSTGYERYF. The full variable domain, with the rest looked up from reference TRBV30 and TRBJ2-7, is SQTIHQWPATLVQPVGSPLSLECTVEGTSNPNLYWYRQAAGRGLQLLFYSVGIGQISSEVPQNLSASRPQDRQFILSSKKLLLSDSGFYLCAWSTGYERYFGPGTRLTVT.

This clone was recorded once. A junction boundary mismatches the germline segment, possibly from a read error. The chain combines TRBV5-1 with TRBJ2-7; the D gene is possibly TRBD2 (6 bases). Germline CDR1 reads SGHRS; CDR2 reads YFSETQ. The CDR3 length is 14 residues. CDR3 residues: CASSLAGRIYEQYF. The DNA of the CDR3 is TGTGCCAGCAGCTTGGCAGGGAGGATTTACGAGCAGTACTTC.

The CDR3 is CAISEGGQISGRLETQYF. CDR3 in DNA: TGTGCCATCAGTGAGGGGGGACAAATTAGCGGGAGATTGGAGACCCAGTACTTC. This chain connects TRBV10-3 to TRBJ2-5, with 9 bases aligning to TRBD2. Germline assignment: CDR1 ENHRY and CDR2 SYGVKD. J was trimmed by 5 bases and V by 2 bases; bases with no gene match: 15. The CDR3 is 18 amino acids.

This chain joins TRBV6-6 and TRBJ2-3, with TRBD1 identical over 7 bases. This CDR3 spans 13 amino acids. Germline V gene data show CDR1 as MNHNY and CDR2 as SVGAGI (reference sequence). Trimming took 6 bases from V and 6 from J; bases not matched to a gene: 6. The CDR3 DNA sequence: TGTGCCAGCAGGAGGGGGCTGGGTGATACGCAGTATTTT. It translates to CASRRGLGDTQYF.

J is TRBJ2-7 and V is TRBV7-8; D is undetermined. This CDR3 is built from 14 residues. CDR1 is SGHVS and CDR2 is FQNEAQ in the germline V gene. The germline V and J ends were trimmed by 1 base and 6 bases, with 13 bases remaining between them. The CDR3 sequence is CASSLVPSSIEQYF. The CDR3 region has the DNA TGTGCCAGCAGCTTAGTACCGAGTTCTATCGAGCAGTACTTC.

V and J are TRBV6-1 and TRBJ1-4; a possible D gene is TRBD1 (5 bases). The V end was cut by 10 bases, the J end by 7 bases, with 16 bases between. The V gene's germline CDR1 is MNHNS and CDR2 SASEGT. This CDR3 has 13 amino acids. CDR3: CATSGTDLEKLFF. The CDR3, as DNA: TGTGCCACCTCCGGGACGGACCTTGAAAAACTGTTTTTT.

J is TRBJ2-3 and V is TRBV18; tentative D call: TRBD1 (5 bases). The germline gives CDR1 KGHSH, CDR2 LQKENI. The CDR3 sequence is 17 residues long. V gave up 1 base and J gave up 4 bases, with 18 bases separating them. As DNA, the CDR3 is TGTGCCAGCTCACCACGACCGGCAGGGCGCGGATCAGATACGCAGTATTTT. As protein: CASSPRPAGRGSDTQYF. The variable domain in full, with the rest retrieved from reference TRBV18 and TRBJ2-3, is NAGVMQNPRHLVRRRGQEARLRCSPMKGHSHVYWYRQLPEEGLKFMVYLQKENIIDESGMPKERFSAEFPKEGPSILRIQQVVRGDSAAYFCASSPRPAGRGSDTQYFGPGTRLTVL.

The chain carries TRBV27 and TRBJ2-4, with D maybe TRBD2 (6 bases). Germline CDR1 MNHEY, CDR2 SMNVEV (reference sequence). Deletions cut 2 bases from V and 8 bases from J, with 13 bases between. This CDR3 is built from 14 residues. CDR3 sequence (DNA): TGTGCCAGCAGTTTAGAAGCGGGCTGGGACATTCAGTACTTC. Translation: CASSLEAGWDIQYF.